The subject of this entry is one T cell receptor (beta chain). Its antigen is not identified. This sample was taken from a study of beta chain features in type 1 diabetes. Study outcomes and limitations: For patients, the naive, central memory and Treg TCRB repertoires appeared more alike than for healthy donors. Fewer insertions but more deletions were seen at VDJ junctions in type 1 diabetes patients.

Germline V gene sequence: CDR1 LGHNA, CDR2 YSLEER. The CDR3 contains 14 residues. Trimming cost V 0 bases and J 8 bases, with 13 bases left between them. Every isolated RNA sample was fully reverse transcribed, so sequencing captured expressed TCRB transcripts. Repertoires were generated with immunoSEQ multiplex PCR, while TCRdb's copy carries only in-frame clones and drops some. The sample holds about 60,000 clones; roughly three fifths are singletons and the top ten take about 2.2%. Every single donor gave one heparinised blood draw, and these averaged about 120 mL. Source material: Tregs from blood. The clonotype was recovered from a woman under 30 in good health. The chain carries TRBV4-3 and TRBJ1-2, with D tentatively TRBD1 (5 bases). CDR3 DNA: TGCGCCAGCAGCCAAGATATAACAGGTTACGGCTACACCTTC. Amino acids: CASSQDITGYGYTF.